The 30 T cell receptor beta chains reported below all come from one sample, sequenced in a study of control samples from healthy donors and cancer patients. Sequencing used immunoSEQ multiplex PCR; TCRdb keeps in-frame clones, though not all of them. This sample has approximately 140,000 clones, with 85% to 95% found just once. Source material: blood. These receptors were taken from a man aged 40-55 years in good health.

The chain uses TRBV2 and TRBJ1-1; TRBD1 is a possible D gene (6 bases). Trimming pared 8 bases from V and 1 base from J, leaving 8 bases between. CDR1 is SNHLY, CDR2 FYNNEI, per germline. The CDR3 is 12 residues long. The CDR3 sequence: CASGGGNTEAFF. The CDR3 nucleotides are TGTGCCAGCGGGGGCGGGAACACTGAAGCTTTCTTT.

The chain couples TRBV10-3 to TRBJ1-2, with TRBD1 matching 7 bases. The CDR3 spans 14 residues. The germline CDR1 and CDR2 sequences are ENHRY and SYGVKD. After removal of 0 bases from V and 4 bases from J, the junction contained 2 bases not matched to a gene. CDR3 in DNA: TGTGCCATCAGTGAGTCAGACAGGGCCTATGGCTACACCTTC. Translated: CAISESDRAYGYTF.

The V call is TRBV27, the J call TRBJ1-2, with a tentative D call TRBD1 (6 bases). Germline V gives CDR1 MNHEY, CDR2 SMNVEV (reference sequence). Trimming stripped 0 bases from V and 4 bases from J, with 18 bases between. The CDR3 covers 17 residues. CDR3 sequence (DNA): TGTGCCAGCAGTTTATCGCGCTCAGGGGTTACGAGCTATGGCTACACCTTC. Translation: CASSLSRSGVTSYGYTF.

Details on this clone: One junction end does not reproduce the germline sequence, and a read error may be involved. The chain couples TRBV7-7 to TRBJ2-5; 8 nucleotides align to TRBD2. The length of the CDR3 is 14 residues. Per the germline V gene, CDR1 is SSHAT and CDR2 is FNYEAQ (reference sequence). This chain's CDR3 is CASSPGGTAETQYF. CDR3 DNA: TGTGCTAGCAGCCCGGGGGGGACTGCAGAGACCCAGTACTTC.

J is TRBJ2-1 and V is TRBV2; D ambiguous. V gave up 1 base and J gave up 1 base, with 14 bases separating them. The CDR3 consists of 17 residues. In germline, CDR1 is SNHLY, CDR2 FYNNEI. CDR3 DNA sequence: TGTGCCAGCAGTGAAGGGTACCGGACCGAGTCCTACAATGAGCAGTTCTTC. Its translation is CASSEGYRTESYNEQFF.

The rearrangement uses TRBV6-5 and TRBJ1-1, with 10 bases lining up with TRBD1. CDR3 size: 15 residues. Germline V gene data show CDR1 as MNHEY and CDR2 as SVGAGI. V shed 7 bases, J shed 4 bases, and the junction held 9 bases outside the gene matches. The CDR3 nucleotides are TGTGCCAGCAAACCGGGGACAGGGGTATGCACTGAAGCTTTCTTT. This encodes CASKPGTGVCTEAFF.

The chain combines TRBV13 with TRBJ2-1; no firm D call. This CDR3 has 12 residues. The V end lost 1 base, the J end lost 7 bases, and 5 bases lay between the germline ends. CDR1 and CDR2 (germline): PRHDT, FYEKMQ (reference sequence). In nucleotides, the CDR3 is TGTGCCAGCAGCTTAGCCGCAAATGAGCAGTTCTTC. It translates to CASSLAANEQFF. Variable domain in full (rest from reference TRBV13 and TRBJ2-1): AAGVIQSPRHLIKEKRETATLKCYPIPRHDTVYWYQQGPGQDPQFLISFYEKMQSDKGSIPDRFSAQQFSDYHSELNMSSLELGDSALYFCASSLAANEQFFGPGTRLTVL.

The chain couples TRBV29-1 to TRBJ2-3; weak D call: TRBD1 (6 bases). There are 13 residues in the CDR3. Germline values: CDR1 SQVTM, CDR2 ANQGSEA. Trimming removed 6 bases from V and 0 bases from J, with 10 bases in between. The CDR3 is CSVDSPSTDTQYF. In nucleotides, the CDR3 is TGCAGCGTGGACAGCCCTAGCACAGATACGCAGTATTTT.

The DNA of the CDR3 is TGTGCCAGCTCACGCATTACAGGGGAAGGCTCTGGAAACACCATATATTTT. Encoded protein: CASSRITGEGSGNTIYF. V gene TRBV18 combines with J gene TRBJ1-3; 7 bases match TRBD1. V gave up 4 bases and J gave up 0 bases; unmatched junction bases: 9. Germline V lookup: CDR1 KGHSH, CDR2 LQKENI. The CDR3 is 17 residues long. The full variable domain, rest sourced from reference TRBV18 and TRBJ1-3, is NAGVMQNPRHLVRRRGQEARLRCSPMKGHSHVYWYRQLPEEGLKFMVYLQKENIIDESGMPKERFSAEFPKEGPSILRIQQVVRGDSAAYFCASSRITGEGSGNTIYFGEGSWLTVV.

The chain couples TRBV4-1 to TRBJ2-1; 9 bases align to TRBD2. The CDR3 covers 17 residues. The V gene's germline CDR1 is MGHRA and CDR2 YSYEKL. V was clipped by 1 base and J by 0 bases; unmatched bases: 4. CDR3 DNA: TGCGCCAGCAGCCAAGGAAGCGGGGGGTACTCCTACAATGAGCAGTTCTTC. This encodes CASSQGSGGYSYNEQFF.

The gene calls are TRBV7-9 and TRBJ1-1; D gene uncertain. The CDR3 is made up of 14 amino acids. Trimming pared 3 bases from V and 1 base from J, leaving 9 bases between. The germline V gene has CDR1 SEHNR and CDR2 FQNEAQ (reference sequence). CDR3 sequence: CASSFWTANTEAFF. The CDR3 DNA sequence: TGTGCCAGCAGCTTTTGGACGGCGAACACTGAAGCTTTCTTT.

This clone showed up just once. This sequence joins TRBV29-1 and TRBJ1-2; a weak D match, TRBD1 (6 bases). V lost 6 bases and J 8 bases, leaving 7 bases between the germline ends. In germline, CDR1 is SQVTM, CDR2 ANQGSEA. The CDR3 contains 9 residues. This chain's CDR3 is CSVGQGYTF. The CDR3 coding sequence is TGCAGCGTCGGACAGGGCTACACCTTC.

V is TRBV7-9 and J is TRBJ1-1; D perhaps matches TRBD1 (6 bases). CDR1 SEHNR and CDR2 FQNEAQ come from the germline V gene (reference sequence). Trimming removed 5 bases from V and 8 bases from J, with 12 bases in between. The CDR3 has 12 residues. CDR3 nucleotide sequence: TGTGCCAGCAGCCGGGGGCAGAAAGAAGCTTTCTTT. As protein: CASSRGQKEAFF.

This chain uses TRBV9 with TRBJ2-6; D perhaps matches TRBD2 (6 bases). Trimming cost V 3 bases and J 1 base, with 8 bases left between them. CDR3 size: 15 residues. The V gene's germline CDR1 is SGDLS and CDR2 YYNGEE. The CDR3 bases are TGTGCCAGCAGCGCCGGAGGGTCTGGGGCCAACGTCCTGACTTTC. Its translation: CASSAGGSGANVLTF.

The rearrangement links TRBV2 to TRBJ1-1; D remains unclear. V was pared by 10 bases and J by 0 bases, with 18 bases between. The CDR3 sequence is 15 residues long. Germline CDR1 SNHLY, CDR2 FYNNEI. CDR3 protein: CATAAISVMNTEAFF. For the CDR3, the DNA is TGTGCCACTGCAGCGATATCTGTCATGAACACTGAAGCTTTCTTT.

This chain links TRBV28 with TRBJ2-2; 16 nucleotides line up with TRBD2. With 6 bases clipped from V and 6 bases from J, the junction kept 7 bases outside the gene matches. CDR3 length equals 17 residues. Germline CDR1 reads MDHEN; CDR2 reads SYDVKM. CDR3: CASRSGTSGRASGELFF. The CDR3 DNA reads as TGTGCCAGCAGAAGCGGGACTAGCGGGAGGGCCTCCGGGGAGCTGTTTTTT.

The CDR3 loop is CSVGGRLSNTEAFF. The DNA of the CDR3 is TGCAGCGTTGGAGGGAGACTCTCGAACACTGAAGCTTTCTTT. V and J are TRBV29-1 and TRBJ1-1; D is uncertain. The CDR3 totals 14 residues. Trimming stripped 4 bases from V and 1 base from J, with 13 bases between. The germline gives CDR1 SQVTM, CDR2 ANQGSEA.

The chain is built from TRBV13 and TRBJ1-4; weak D call: TRBD1 (6 bases). V shed 5 bases and J shed 5 bases, with 21 bases lying between them. Per the germline V gene, CDR1 is PRHDT and CDR2 is FYEKMQ (reference sequence). This CDR3 contains 17 residues. CDR3 amino acids: CASSNRKTGTVNEKLFF. The CDR3 DNA follows: TGTGCCAGCAGCAACCGAAAAACAGGGACGGTAAATGAAAAACTGTTTTTT. The complete variable domain, with remaining parts taken from reference TRBV13 and TRBJ1-4, reads AAGVIQSPRHLIKEKRETATLKCYPIPRHDTVYWYQQGPGQDPQFLISFYEKMQSDKGSIPDRFSAQQFSDYHSELNMSSLELGDSALYFCASSNRKTGTVNEKLFFGSGTQLSVL.

V usage is TRBV11-2 and J usage is TRBJ2-2, with D tentatively TRBD2 (5 bases). V was cut by 3 bases and J by 0 bases, with 11 bases left in between. The CDR3 contains 16 residues. CDR1 is SGHAT and CDR2 is FQNNGV in the germline V gene. The CDR3 loop reads CASSFGQRTNTGELFF. As DNA, the CDR3 is TGTGCCAGCAGCTTCGGGCAGCGGACGAACACCGGGGAGCTGTTTTTT.

This chain connects TRBV3-1 (or the pseudogene TRBV3-2) to TRBJ2-3; maybe TRBD1 (6 bases). Germline V gene data show CDR1 as LGHDT and CDR2 as YNNKEL (reference sequence). V was clipped by 1 base and J by 4 bases, with 12 bases between them. The CDR3 covers 15 residues. The CDR3 here is CASSQGRDIADTQYF. CDR3 DNA sequence: TGTGCCAGCAGCCAAGGAAGGGACATCGCAGATACGCAGTATTTT.

The chain has TRBV27 and TRBJ2-3, with TRBD1 as a possible D gene (6 bases). The CDR3 is 14 amino acids. V was clipped by 6 bases and J by 7 bases, with 17 bases between them. Germline lookup yields CDR1 MNHEY and CDR2 SMNVEV (reference sequence). CDR3 protein: CASRPLQGWNTQYF. The CDR3 DNA reads as TGTGCCAGCAGACCACTTCAGGGGTGGAATACGCAGTATTTT.

In nucleotides, the CDR3 is TGTGCCAGCAGTGAGGCAGGGGGAACCGGGGAGCTGTTTTTT. Its protein is CASSEAGGTGELFF. The chain links TRBV25-1 to TRBJ2-2; 7 bases map to TRBD1. The CDR3 is 14 residues long. J was trimmed by 5 bases and V by 3 bases; bases with no gene match: 3. Germline V gene sequence: CDR1 MGHDK, CDR2 SYGVNS.

J is TRBJ2-1 and V is TRBV7-9, with D maybe TRBD2 (6 bases). The V gene's germline CDR1 is SEHNR and CDR2 FQNEAQ (reference sequence). The CDR3 consists of 15 residues. V was cut by 0 bases and J by 2 bases, with 8 bases left in between. Here the CDR3 reads CASSLAAGPYNEQFF. The CDR3 DNA sequence: TGTGCCAGCAGCTTAGCGGCGGGACCCTACAATGAGCAGTTCTTC.

The genes are TRBV12-5 and TRBJ1-1, with 9 bases aligning to TRBD1. This CDR3 spans 14 amino acids. V was pared by 7 bases and J by 0 bases, with 3 bases of the junction left unmatched. Germline V gene lookup returns CDR1 LGHNT and CDR2 FRNRAP. The chain's CDR3 is CASVGDRVNTEAFF. CDR3 in DNA: TGTGCTAGTGTTGGGGACAGGGTGAACACTGAAGCTTTCTTT. The complete variable domain, with remaining parts taken from reference TRBV12-5 and TRBJ1-1, reads DARVTQTPRHKVTEMGQEVTMRCQPILGHNTVFWYRQTMMQGLELLAYFRNRAPLDDSGMPKDRFSAEMPDATLATLKIQPSEPRDSAVYFCASVGDRVNTEAFFGQGTRLTVV.

In the case of this clone: In the same sample, other DNA sequences code for this CDR3. The chain is built from TRBV5-6 and TRBJ2-7, with a possible D match to TRBD1 (5 bases). Germline V CDR1 and CDR2: SGHDT, YYEEEE. This CDR3 spans 12 amino acids. Trimming took 3 bases from V and 3 from J, leaving 7 bases between them. The DNA for the CDR3 is TGTGCCAGCAGCTCCCAGGGCTACGAGCAGTACTTC. Encoded protein: CASSSQGYEQYF.

V gene TRBV7-2 combines with J gene TRBJ2-6; D uncertain. There are 17 residues in the CDR3. V gave up 5 bases and J gave up 0 bases, with 14 bases separating them. Germline V gene sequence: CDR1 SGHTA, CDR2 FQGNSA. The CDR3 sequence is CASSPRVIGSGANVLTF. In nucleotides, the CDR3 is TGTGCCAGCAGCCCCCGCGTGATAGGCTCTGGGGCCAACGTCCTGACTTTC.

The chain recombines TRBV6-1 with TRBJ1-3; D possibly corresponds to TRBD1 (5 bases). CDR1 is MNHNS, CDR2 SASEGT, per germline. With 2 bases removed from V and 0 bases from J, the gap between germline ends came to 17 bases. The length of the CDR3 is 18 residues. CDR3 residues: CASSEIWGRMSSGNTIYF. DNA of the CDR3: TGTGCCAGCAGTGAAATTTGGGGACGGATGAGCTCTGGAAACACCATATATTTT.

The chain joins TRBV27 to TRBJ2-3; D not resolved. The CDR3 is 14 amino acids. V dropped 6 bases and J dropped 2 bases, with 12 bases sitting between them. From germline, CDR1 is MNHEY and CDR2 SMNVEV (reference sequence). Here the CDR3 reads CASSPTSYTDTQYF. The DNA of the CDR3 is TGTGCCAGCAGCCCCACCTCATACACAGATACGCAGTATTTT.

The chain links TRBV19 to TRBJ2-1; 9 bases agree with TRBD2. Germline trimming cut 5 bases from V and 0 bases from J; bases unmatched to any gene: 8. The germline CDR1 and CDR2 sequences are LNHDA and SQIVND (reference sequence). This CDR3 has 17 amino acids. CDR3: CASSRLAGAASYNEQFF. CDR3 sequence (DNA): TGTGCCAGTAGTCGTTTAGCGGGAGCAGCCTCCTACAATGAGCAGTTCTTC.

The rearrangement uses TRBV3-1 (or the pseudogene TRBV3-2) and TRBJ1-2, with D maybe TRBD1 (6 bases). The CDR3 totals 13 residues. Germline lookup yields CDR1 LGHDT and CDR2 YNNKEL (reference sequence). V was pared by 4 bases and J by 6 bases, with 12 bases between. CDR3 in DNA: TGTGCCAGCAGCCGGCAGGGGAAGGATGGCTACACCTTC. Translated: CASSRQGKDGYTF.